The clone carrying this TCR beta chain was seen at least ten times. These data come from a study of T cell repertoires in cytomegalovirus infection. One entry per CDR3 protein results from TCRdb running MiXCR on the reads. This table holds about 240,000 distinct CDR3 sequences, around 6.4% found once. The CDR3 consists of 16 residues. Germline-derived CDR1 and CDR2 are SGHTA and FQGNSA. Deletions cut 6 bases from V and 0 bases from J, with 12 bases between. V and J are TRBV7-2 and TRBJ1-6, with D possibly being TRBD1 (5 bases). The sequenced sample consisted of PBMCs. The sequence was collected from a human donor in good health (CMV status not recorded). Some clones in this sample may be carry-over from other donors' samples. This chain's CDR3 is CASSRQSSSYNSPLHF. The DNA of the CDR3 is TGTGCCAGCAGTCGACAGTCGAGCTCCTATAATTCACCCCTCCACTTT.